A selection of T cell receptor beta chains follows, all from one sample in a study of T cells in Graves' hyperthyroidism and ophthalmopathy. In TCRdb, the multiplex PCR reads were re-called with MiXCR into one record per CDR3 protein. The table records around 520,000 distinct CDR3 sequences, approximately 15% of them present only once. Sequenced material: blood. The receptors come from a middle-aged woman with Graves' hyperthyroidism. Both conserved end residues are part of each CDR3. The D gene is left open where the match is weak. Clone size is given for some rows only: seen once, a few or many times, or a class if the clone is expanded.

D gene	V gene	clone size	J gene	CDR3 protein	CDR3 DNA
TRBD1	TRBV29-1	many	TRBJ2-6	CSVQYTGTGGTGANVLTF	TGCAGCGTTCAGTACACCGGGACAGGGGGCACTGGGGCCAACGTCCTGACTTTC
NA	TRBV27	many	TRBJ2-3	CASSLTGGGATQYF	TGTGCCAGCAGTCTAACAGGGGGGGGAGCGACGCAGTATTTT
NA	TRBV30	NA	TRBJ1-6	CAWIPVGGSPLHF	TGTGCCTGGATCCCGGTTGGGGGCTCACCCCTCCACTTT
NA	TRBV6-2/TRBV6-3	few	TRBJ2-1	CASSVDTSGGTEQFF	TGTGCCAGCAGTGTGGACACATCCGGCGGGACTGAGCAGTTCTTC
TRBD2	TRBV3-1	NA	TRBJ2-2	CASSYPGLARVGGGTGELFF	TGTGCCAGCAGCTACCCGGGACTAGCTCGTGTGGGAGGGGGCACCGGGGAGCTGTTTTTT
NA	TRBV3-1	many	TRBJ1-5	CASSQGRGIVGRSNQPQHF	TGTGCCAGCAGCCAAGGAAGGGGGATTGTGGGTAGAAGCAATCAGCCCCAGCATTTT
NA	TRBV20-1	few	TRBJ1-1	CSAPGMDTEAFF	TGCAGTGCTCCCGGGATGGACACTGAAGCTTTCTTT
TRBD1	TRBV20-1	NA	TRBJ1-5	CSARGSLGQGAYSNQPQHF	TGCAGTGCTAGAGGGTCCCTGGGACAGGGGGCCTATAGCAATCAGCCCCAGCATTTT
TRBD2	TRBV4-1	NA	TRBJ2-7	CASSHGVATSGTYEQYF	TGCGCCAGCAGCCACGGTGTTGCGACTAGCGGAACCTACGAGCAGTACTTC
TRBD1	TRBV18	many	TRBJ2-5	CASSPYRGETQYF	TGTGCCAGCTCACCTTACAGGGGAGAGACCCAGTACTTC
NA	TRBV29-1	NA	TRBJ1-1	CSVEDGGLGAFF	TGCAGCGTTGAAGATGGGGGCTTGGGAGCTTTCTTT
NA	TRBV11-1	NA	TRBJ2-4	CASSKGQELAKNIQCF	TGTGCCAGCAGCAAAGGACAGGAACTAGCCAAAAACATTCAGTGCTTC
TRBD2	TRBV7-3	many	TRBJ2-7	CASSLISASGSYEQYF	TGTGCCAGCAGCTTAATTTCGGCTAGCGGATCCTACGAGCAGTACTTC
TRBD1	TRBV10-3	many	TRBJ1-1	CAISDRDRLMNTEAFF	TGTGCCATCAGTGACCGGGACAGGTTGATGAACACTGAAGCTTTCTTT
TRBD1	TRBV29-1	many	TRBJ2-7	CSVETGGSGKQYF	TGCAGCGTAGAGACAGGGGGCTCGGGAAAGCAGTACTTC
TRBD1	TRBV12-3/TRBV12-4	NA	TRBJ1-2	CASSTGTGGFNYGYTF	TGTGCCAGCAGTACCGGGACAGGGGGATTTAACTATGGCTACACCTTC
NA	TRBV3-1	many	TRBJ2-5	CASSQETEGETQYF	TGTGCCAGCAGCCAAGAGACAGAGGGGGAGACCCAGTACTTC
NA	TRBV18	many	TRBJ1-1	CASSPSAGGAGTEAFF	TGTGCCAGCTCACCAAGCGCGGGGGGGGCCGGGACTGAAGCTTTCTTT
NA	TRBV3-1	NA	TRBJ2-3	CASSHGPGSTQYF	TGTGCCAGCAGCCATGGCCCCGGGTCTACGCAGTATTTT
TRBD1	TRBV3-1	many	TRBJ2-5	CASSQGGQGGQETQYF	TGTGCCAGCAGCCAAGGGGGACAGGGAGGCCAAGAGACCCAGTACTTC
TRBD1	TRBV19	few	TRBJ2-3	CASSTGRDRETDTQYF	TGTGCCAGTAGTACGGGCCGGGACAGGGAAACAGATACGCAGTATTTT
TRBD2	TRBV6-1	many	TRBJ2-7	CASSIAGRTSEQYF	TGTGCCAGCAGTATAGCGGGCCGGACTAGCGAGCAGTACTTC
NA	TRBV11-2	many	TRBJ2-5	CASTLSQETQYF	TGTGCCAGCACCCTTTCCCAAGAGACCCAGTACTTC
NA	TRBV6-1	many	TRBJ1-2	CATRPPTASYGYTF	TGTGCCACCAGACCCCCCACAGCTAGCTATGGCTACACCTTC
NA	TRBV25-1	NA	TRBJ2-3	CASSERDAGDTQYF	TGTGCCAGCAGTGAACGGGACGCCGGGGATACGCAGTATTTT
TRBD1	TRBV5-6	few	TRBJ2-7	CASSFGTGMLEQYF	TGTGCCAGCAGCTTCGGGACAGGGATGCTCGAGCAGTACTTC
TRBD2	TRBV9	NA	TRBJ2-2	CASSIGGTSGRTGELFF	TGTGCCAGCAGCATAGGGGGGACTAGCGGGAGGACCGGGGAGCTGTTTTTT
TRBD1	TRBV6-5	many	TRBJ1-4	CASSYSGQGIGEKLFF	TGTGCCAGCAGTTACAGCGGACAGGGGATCGGTGAAAAACTGTTTTTT
NA	TRBV7-9	many	TRBJ2-7	CASSLFPSESYEQYF	TGTGCCAGCAGCTTATTTCCTAGCGAGTCCTACGAGCAGTACTTC
NA	TRBV2	many	TRBJ2-7	CASSERAVSYEQYF	TGTGCCAGCAGTGAAAGGGCAGTCTCCTACGAGCAGTACTTC
NA	TRBV7-9	few	TRBJ1-1	CASTSKNTEAFF	TGTGCCAGCACCTCAAAGAACACTGAAGCTTTCTTT
NA	TRBV12-3/TRBV12-4	few	TRBJ2-4	CASSQLAGPKNIQYF	TGTGCCAGCAGTCAGTTAGCCGGGCCCAAAAACATTCAGTACTTC
NA	TRBV19	many	TRBJ2-2	CASSYGNTGELFF	TGTGCCAGTAGTTACGGTAACACCGGGGAGCTGTTTTTT
TRBD2	TRBV5-1	NA	TRBJ2-1	CASSFGPSGTSSYNEQFF	TGCGCCAGCAGCTTTGGGCCTAGCGGGACGAGCTCCTACAATGAGCAGTTCTTC
NA	TRBV7-9	many	TRBJ1-5	CASSLEGRDQPQHF	TGTGCCAGCAGCTTAGAGGGGCGAGATCAGCCCCAGCATTTT
TRBD2	TRBV2	NA	TRBJ2-2	CASSSARLAGANTGELFF	TGTGCCAGCAGTTCCGCGAGACTAGCGGGAGCCAACACCGGGGAGCTGTTTTTT
TRBD1	TRBV7-7	many	TRBJ1-1	CASSLSSGTGLVDTEAFF	TGTGCTAGCAGCTTGAGTTCCGGGACAGGCCTCGTGGACACTGAAGCTTTCTTT
TRBD2	TRBV5-1	many	TRBJ2-7	CASSLAGGLEQYF	TGCGCCAGCAGCTTGGCCGGGGGGTTGGAGCAGTACTTC
NA	TRBV20-1	many	TRBJ1-5	CSATGVYSNQPQHF	TGCAGTGCTACGGGAGTCTATAGCAATCAGCCCCAGCATTTT